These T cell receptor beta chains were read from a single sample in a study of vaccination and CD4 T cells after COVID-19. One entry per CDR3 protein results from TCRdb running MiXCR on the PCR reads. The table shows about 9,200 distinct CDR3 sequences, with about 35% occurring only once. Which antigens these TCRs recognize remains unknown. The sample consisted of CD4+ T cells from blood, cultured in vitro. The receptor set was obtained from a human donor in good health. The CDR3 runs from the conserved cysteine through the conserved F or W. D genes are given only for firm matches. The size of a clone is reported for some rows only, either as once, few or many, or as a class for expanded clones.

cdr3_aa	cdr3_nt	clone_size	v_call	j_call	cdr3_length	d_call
CATSAWGTGKDTQYF	TGTGCCACCAGTGCCTGGGGGACAGGGAAAGATACGCAGTATTTT	few	TRBV24-1	TRBJ2-3	15	TRBD1
CASSPGTSNEQFF	TGTGCCAGCAGTCCCGGGACTAGTAATGAGCAGTTCTTC	-	TRBV6-1	TRBJ2-1	13	TRBD2
CASSQTGENSPLHF	TGCGCCAGCAGCCAGACAGGGGAGAATTCACCCCTCCACTTT	-	TRBV5-1	TRBJ1-6	14	TRBD1
CASSLGRTGRNEQFF	TGTGCCAGCAGTTTAGGGAGGACAGGGAGGAATGAGCAGTTCTTC	once	TRBV6-2/TRBV6-3	TRBJ2-1	15	TRBD1
CASSPGRREQFF	TGTGCCAGCAGCCCCGGGCGTCGGGAGCAGTTCTTC	few	TRBV7-2	TRBJ2-1	12	-
CAWSRDSNQPQHF	TGTGCCTGGAGTAGGGACAGCAATCAGCCCCAGCATTTT	-	TRBV30	TRBJ1-5	13	-
CASAGHQPQHF	TGTGCCAGCGCCGGGCATCAGCCCCAGCATTTT	few	TRBV28	TRBJ1-5	11	-
CASSPSGNSNQPQHF	TGCGCCAGCAGCCCGTCGGGGAATAGCAATCAGCCCCAGCATTTT	-	TRBV5-1	TRBJ1-5	15	-
CAWSVNMETQYF	TGTGCCTGGAGTGTCAATATGGAGACCCAGTACTTC	-	TRBV30	TRBJ2-5	12	-
CASSYSRTGDSYEQYF	TGTGCCAGCAGTTACTCCCGGACAGGCGATAGCTACGAGCAGTACTTC	-	TRBV6-5	TRBJ2-7	16	TRBD1
CASSLAGGLAGELFF	TGTGCCAGCAGTTTAGCAGGGGGCCTAGCCGGGGAGCTGTTTTTT	few	TRBV28	TRBJ2-2	15	TRBD1
CATSDSGGTTEAFF	TGTGCCACCAGTGATTCAGGGGGGACCACTGAAGCTTTCTTT	medium-sized	TRBV24-1	TRBJ1-1	14	TRBD1
CSAFLDGSGEAFF	TGCAGTGCTTTTCTGGACGGATCAGGTGAAGCTTTCTTT	few	TRBV20-1	TRBJ1-1	13	-
CASIRGSTEAFF	TGTGCCAGCATCCGGGGGTCCACTGAAGCTTTCTTT	-	TRBV7-9	TRBJ1-1	12	-
CASTQGETQYF	TGTGCCAGCACTCAGGGGGAGACCCAGTACTTC	few	TRBV27	TRBJ2-5	11	-
CSASAGPSSGANVLTF	TGCAGTGCTTCAGCGGGCCCAAGCTCTGGGGCCAACGTCCTGACTTTC	-	TRBV20-1	TRBJ2-6	16	-
CSARDWAGRSGNTIYF	TGCAGTGCTAGAGATTGGGCGGGCCGCTCGGGAAACACCATATATTTT	-	TRBV20-1	TRBJ1-3	16	-
CASRETGARGYGYTF	TGTGCCAGCAGAGAGACAGGGGCCCGCGGCTATGGCTACACCTTC	few	TRBV6-1	TRBJ1-2	15	TRBD1
CSASADRANWAFF	TGCAGTGCTAGCGCTGACAGGGCGAATTGGGCTTTCTTT	-	TRBV20-1	TRBJ1-1	13	TRBD1
CSARDSPNTEAFF	TGCAGTGCTAGAGATAGTCCGAACACTGAAGCTTTCTTT	few	TRBV20-1	TRBJ1-1	13	-
CASSSFSGKYAEQFF	TGTGCCAGCAGTTCCTTCAGCGGGAAATATGCTGAGCAGTTCTTC	few	TRBV7-3	TRBJ2-1	15	TRBD2
CASRDVIGEKLFF	TGTGCCAGCAGAGACGTAATCGGTGAAAAACTGTTTTTT	-	TRBV28	TRBJ1-4	13	-
CASRSGDREGQPQHF	TGTGCCAGCCGTTCGGGGGACAGGGAAGGACAGCCCCAGCATTTT	-	TRBV27	TRBJ1-5	15	TRBD1
CASSLRRTYISPLHF	TGTGCCAGCAGTTTAAGGAGAACCTATATTTCACCCCTCCACTTT	-	TRBV28	TRBJ1-6	15	-
CASSFHASGGSYNEQFF	TGTGCCAGCAGTTTCCATGCTAGCGGGGGCTCCTACAATGAGCAGTTCTTC	few	TRBV28	TRBJ2-1	17	TRBD2
CASSLDPLGGTDTQYF	TGTGCCAGCAGCTTAGATCCGCTCGGGGGCACAGATACGCAGTATTTT	-	TRBV11-1	TRBJ2-3	16	-
CASSYNRVSEAFF	TGTGCCAGCAGTTACAATCGGGTCTCTGAAGCTTTCTTT	-	TRBV6-5	TRBJ1-1	13	-
CASLGGAYEQYF	TGTGCCAGCCTCGGCGGGGCCTACGAGCAGTACTTC	-	TRBV6-1	TRBJ2-7	12	-
CASSPTGGGTEAFF	TGTGCCAGCAGCCCTACAGGGGGCGGCACTGAAGCTTTCTTT	-	TRBV6-2/TRBV6-3	TRBJ1-1	14	TRBD1
CASSLGGGYGYTF	TGTGCCAGCAGCTTAGGAGGGGGCTATGGCTACACCTTC	few	TRBV11-2	TRBJ1-2	13	-
CASSRGFAGGTDTQYF	TGTGCCAGCAGCCGGGGGTTTGCGGGAGGTACAGATACGCAGTATTTT	-	TRBV7-9	TRBJ2-3	16	TRBD2
CASSLDRDISQPQHF	TGTGCCAGCAGCTTAGATCGGGACATCAGTCAGCCCCAGCATTTT	-	TRBV11-2	TRBJ1-5	15	-
CASGWDRQTFYEQYF	TGTGCCAGCGGATGGGATCGACAGACATTCTACGAGCAGTACTTC	-	TRBV27	TRBJ2-7	15	-
CSAREGLAVYNEQFF	TGCAGTGCTAGGGAGGGGCTAGCGGTCTACAATGAGCAGTTCTTC	-	TRBV20-1	TRBJ2-1	15	TRBD2
CASSLAKGPETQYF	TGTGCCAGCAGCTTGGCAAAGGGTCCCGAGACCCAGTACTTC	-	TRBV5-4	TRBJ2-5	14	-
CASRMDSGSYNEQFF	TGTGCCAGCAGAATGGACAGCGGCTCCTACAATGAGCAGTTCTTC	-	TRBV6-1	TRBJ2-1	15	-
CASSLRGRNGYTF	TGTGCCAGCAGTCTACGGGGCCGCAATGGCTACACCTTC	-	TRBV6-2/TRBV6-3	TRBJ1-2	13	-
CSAKPGTSGHYEQYF	TGCAGTGCTAAACCCGGGACTAGCGGACACTACGAGCAGTACTTC	few	TRBV20-1	TRBJ2-7	15	TRBD2
CASSPTLAGGTDTQYF	TGTGCCAGCAGCCCGACCCTAGCGGGCGGCACAGATACGCAGTATTTT	-	TRBV11-2	TRBJ2-3	16	TRBD2
CASSFARGDYEQYF	TGTGCCAGCAGCTTTGCTAGGGGGGACTACGAGCAGTACTTC	few	TRBV7-2	TRBJ2-7	14	-
CAISENTGELFF	TGTGCCATCAGTGAGAACACCGGGGAGCTGTTTTTT	few	TRBV10-3	TRBJ2-2	12	-
CASITPGGQGARPYEQYF	TGTGCCAGCATCACCCCCGGAGGACAGGGGGCGCGTCCGTACGAGCAGTACTTC	-	TRBV21-1	TRBJ2-7	18	-
CASIDRGSYTF	TGTGCCAGCATCGACAGGGGTAGCTACACCTTC	-	TRBV2	TRBJ1-2	11	TRBD1
CARSLGRDRGLFSPLHF	TGTGCCAGAAGCCTGGGGAGGGACAGGGGTTTGTTTTCACCCCTCCACTTT	-	TRBV5-3	TRBJ1-6	17	TRBD1
CASSLERGGNGYTF	TGCGCCAGCAGCTTGGAACGGGGGGGAAATGGCTACACCTTC	-	TRBV5-1	TRBJ1-2	14	-
CASNRRGATNEQYF	TGTGCCAGCAACAGGCGAGGGGCGACAAACGAGCAGTACTTC	-	TRBV6-2/TRBV6-3	TRBJ2-7	14	-
CASSSSWRDTEAFF	TGTGCCAGCAGCTCTTCGTGGAGAGACACTGAAGCTTTCTTT	-	TRBV9	TRBJ1-1	14	-
CASSLASGANVLTF	TGTGCCAGCTCCTTAGCCTCTGGGGCCAACGTCCTGACTTTC	few	TRBV6-2/TRBV6-3	TRBJ2-6	14	-
CASSYSMLAVTDTQYF	TGTGCCAGCAGTTACTCGATGCTAGCGGTCACAGATACGCAGTATTTT	-	TRBV6-5	TRBJ2-3	16	TRBD2
CASSPTEGGNQPQHF	TGTGCCAGCAGCCCGACAGAGGGAGGCAATCAGCCCCAGCATTTT	-	TRBV7-9	TRBJ1-5	15	-
CASSSPGGQPQHF	TGTGCCAGCAGTTCCCCTGGGGGTCAGCCCCAGCATTTT	few	TRBV6-5	TRBJ1-5	13	-
CASGQGRGETQYF	TGTGCCAGCGGACAGGGGAGGGGAGAGACCCAGTACTTC	few	TRBV19	TRBJ2-5	13	TRBD1
CASSSGKAGGPYNEQFF	TGTGCCAGCAGCTCAGGCAAGGCGGGAGGGCCCTACAATGAGCAGTTCTTC	few	TRBV7-2	TRBJ2-1	17	TRBD2
CASIPGPRRIYEQYF	TGTGCCAGCATTCCGGGACCTAGACGGATCTACGAGCAGTACTTC	few	TRBV2	TRBJ2-7	15	-
CATQRDLNSPLHF	TGTGCCACCCAACGGGACCTAAATTCACCCCTCCACTTT	-	TRBV28	TRBJ1-6	13	-
CASSLVRANTEAFF	TGCGCCAGCAGCTTGGTCAGGGCGAACACTGAAGCTTTCTTT	-	TRBV5-1	TRBJ1-1	14	-
CASSSLGGVYNEQFF	TGTGCCAGCAGCTCCCTTGGCGGGGTCTACAATGAGCAGTTCTTC	-	TRBV7-3	TRBJ2-1	15	-
CASAKPTVGSPLHF	TGTGCCAGCGCAAAACCGACAGTAGGCTCACCCCTCCACTTT	-	TRBV18	TRBJ1-6	14	-
CASRKPSGGQVYGYTF	TGTGCCAGCAGAAAACCATCCGGAGGTCAGGTCTATGGCTACACCTTC	few	TRBV28	TRBJ1-2	16	-
CSASRGAKNTGELFF	TGCAGTGCTAGCCGAGGTGCCAAGAACACCGGGGAGCTGTTTTTT	-	TRBV20-1	TRBJ2-2	15	-